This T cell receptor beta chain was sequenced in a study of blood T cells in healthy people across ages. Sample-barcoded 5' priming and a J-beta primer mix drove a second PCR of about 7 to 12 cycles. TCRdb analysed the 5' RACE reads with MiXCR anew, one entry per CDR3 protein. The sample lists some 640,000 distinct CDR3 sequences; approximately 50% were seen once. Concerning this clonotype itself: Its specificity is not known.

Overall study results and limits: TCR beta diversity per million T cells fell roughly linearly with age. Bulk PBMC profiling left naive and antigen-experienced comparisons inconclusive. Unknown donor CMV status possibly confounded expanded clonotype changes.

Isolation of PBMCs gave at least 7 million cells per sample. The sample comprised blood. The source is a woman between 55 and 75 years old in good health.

The CDR3 DNA reads as TGCAGCGTTCGGACAGGGTCAAGGTACGAGCAGTACTTC. Amino acids: CSVRTGSRYEQYF. This sequence joins TRBV29-1 and TRBJ2-7, with TRBD1 matching over 8 bases. The V and J ends lost 5 bases and 4 bases, in that order; junction bases with no gene match: 7. The CDR3 contains 13 residues. CDR1 and CDR2 (germline): SQVTM, ANQGSEA.